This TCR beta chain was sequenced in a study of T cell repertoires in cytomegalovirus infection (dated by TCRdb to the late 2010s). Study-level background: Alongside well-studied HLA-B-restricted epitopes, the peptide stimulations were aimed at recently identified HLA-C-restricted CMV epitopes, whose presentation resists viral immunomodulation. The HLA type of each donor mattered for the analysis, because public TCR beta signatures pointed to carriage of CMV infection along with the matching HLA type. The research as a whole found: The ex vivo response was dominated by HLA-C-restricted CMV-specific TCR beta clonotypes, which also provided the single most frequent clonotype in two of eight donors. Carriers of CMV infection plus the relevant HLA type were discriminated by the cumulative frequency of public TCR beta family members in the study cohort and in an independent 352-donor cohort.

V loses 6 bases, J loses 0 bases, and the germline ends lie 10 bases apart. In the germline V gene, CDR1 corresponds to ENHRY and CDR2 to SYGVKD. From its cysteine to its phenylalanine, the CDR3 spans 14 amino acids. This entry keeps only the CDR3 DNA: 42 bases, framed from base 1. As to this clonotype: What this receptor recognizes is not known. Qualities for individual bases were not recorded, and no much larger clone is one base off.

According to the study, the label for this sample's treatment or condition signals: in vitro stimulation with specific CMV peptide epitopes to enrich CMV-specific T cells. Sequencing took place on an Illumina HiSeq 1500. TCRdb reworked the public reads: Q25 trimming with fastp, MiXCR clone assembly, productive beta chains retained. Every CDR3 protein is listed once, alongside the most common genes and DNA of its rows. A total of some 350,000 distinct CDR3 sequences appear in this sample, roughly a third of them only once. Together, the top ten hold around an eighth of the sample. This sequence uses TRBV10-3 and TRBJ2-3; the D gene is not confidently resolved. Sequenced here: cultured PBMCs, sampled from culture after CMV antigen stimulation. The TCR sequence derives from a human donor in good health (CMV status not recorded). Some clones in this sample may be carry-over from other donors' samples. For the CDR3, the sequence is CAISQRSSTDTQYF. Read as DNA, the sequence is TGTGCCATCAGCCAGAGATCTAGCACAGATACGCAGTATTTT.